These 25 T cell receptor beta chains share one sample of origin, sequenced in a study of OX40 agonist ivuxolimab in advanced cancers. The data were produced by immunoSEQ multiplex PCR, yet TCRdb's version contains in-frame clones alone and is incomplete. The sample includes tens of thousands of clones, about four fifths seen only once; the top ten take roughly 2.1%. Specimen: CD4+ or CD8+ T cells sorted from blood, collected in a trial of the OX40 agonist ivuxolimab. These receptors came from an adult with an advanced solid tumor such as melanoma, head and neck, liver or kidney cancer.

The J gene is TRBJ2-1, the V gene TRBV5-1; 8 nucleotides align to TRBD1. The CDR3 length is 13 residues. Germline CDR1 is SGHRS and CDR2 is YFSETQ. J lost 8 bases, V lost 6 bases, and 7 bases had no gene match. CDR3 nucleotides: TGCGCCAGCAAGGGACAGGAGATCGATGAGCAGTTCTTC. Amino acids: CASKGQEIDEQFF. Filled out from reference TRBV5-1 and TRBJ2-1, the complete variable domain reads KAGVTQTPRYLIKTRGQQVTLSCSPISGHRSVSWYQQTPGQGLQFLFEYFSETQRNKGNFPGRFSGRQFSNSRSEMNVSTLELGDSALYLCASKGQEIDEQFFGPGTRLTVL.

The chain carries TRBV29-1 and TRBJ1-1; no firm D call. This CDR3 spans 13 amino acids. The germline V gene encodes CDR1 SQVTM and CDR2 ANQGSEA. V lost 7 bases and J lost 8, with 20 bases in between. The CDR3 nucleotides are TGCAGCGCCCGGAAGATCCTAAAACAGGAAGCTTTCTTT. As protein: CSARKILKQEAFF.

This clone was seen a single time. V and J are TRBV27 and TRBJ1-2; D is possibly TRBD1 (6 bases). V was clipped by 3 bases and J by 8 bases, with 16 bases between them. The CDR3 extends over 14 amino acids. Germline V gene lookup returns CDR1 MNHEY and CDR2 SMNVEV (reference sequence). DNA for the CDR3: TGTGCCAGCAGTTTCTCCGCCCTCAGGGGCGGCTACACCTTC. It codes for CASSFSALRGGYTF.

This rearrangement joins TRBV11-2 to TRBJ1-2; TRBD1 matches at 7 bases. V lost 5 bases to trimming and J lost 4 bases; unmatched junction nucleotides: 10. The CDR3 contains 15 residues. Germline V CDR1 and CDR2: SGHAT, FQNNGV. The CDR3 spells CASSLTGVGAYGYTF. DNA of the CDR3: TGTGCCAGCAGCCTTACAGGGGTTGGGGCCTATGGCTACACCTTC. Full variable domain (remainder filled in from reference TRBV11-2 and TRBJ1-2): EAGVAQSPRYKIIEKRQSVAFWCNPISGHATLYWYQQILGQGPKLLIQFQNNGVVDDSQLPKDRFSAERLKGVDSTLKIQPAKLEDSAVYLCASSLTGVGAYGYTFGSGTRLTVV.

The rearrangement uses TRBV5-1 and TRBJ2-5; D remains ambiguous. The DNA matches TRBJ2-7 better at its end, which makes the J call doubtful. This CDR3 comprises 14 residues. CDR1 SGHRS and CDR2 YFSETQ come from the germline V gene. Here the CDR3 reads CASSLEGSGYEQYF. CDR3 sequence (DNA): TGCGCCAGCAGCTTGGAAGGCTCTGGTTACGAGCAGTACTTC.

V is TRBV5-4 and J is TRBJ2-4; D uncertain. This CDR3 is built from 12 residues. V was cut by 5 bases and J by 5 bases, with 8 bases left in between. CDR1 SGHNT and CDR2 YYREEE come from the germline V gene (reference sequence). This chain's CDR3 is CASSVNQNIQYF. The CDR3 nucleotides are TGTGCCAGCAGTGTTAACCAAAACATTCAGTACTTC.

The genes are TRBV7-9 and TRBJ1-4, with D perhaps TRBD1 (6 bases). CDR1 and CDR2 from the germline V gene are SEHNR and FQNEAQ (reference sequence). The CDR3 is made up of 15 amino acids. Between the trimmed V and J ends, which lost 1 base and 7 bases, there was a span of 13 bases. For the CDR3, the DNA is TGTGCCAGCAGCTTAGAGGCAGGGGTGGGTGAAAAACTGTTTTTT. Encoded protein: CASSLEAGVGEKLFF.

The chain uses TRBV19 and TRBJ1-2, with D maybe TRBD1 (6 bases). The germline CDR1 and CDR2 sequences are LNHDA and SQIVND (reference sequence). Trimming stripped 6 bases from V and 5 bases from J, with 19 bases between. The CDR3 runs 15 residues. CDR3 in amino acids: CASRTSGDRLYGYTF. The CDR3 DNA is TGTGCCAGTAGGACTTCAGGGGACCGTTTATATGGCTACACCTTC.

This clone was seen only a few times. The chain links TRBV30 to TRBJ1-3; 7 positions agree with TRBD1. Germline lookup yields CDR1 GTSNPN and CDR2 SVGIG (reference sequence). The CDR3 totals 13 residues. The junction had 3 bases not matched to a gene; V was cut back by 7 bases and J by 0 bases. CDR3: CASRTGSGNTIYF. The CDR3, as DNA: TGTGCCTCACGGACAGGCTCTGGAAACACCATATATTTT.

This clone has a single count. This CDR3 is CASSIGLAGLPYEQYF. CDR3 bases: TGTGCCAGTAGTATTGGACTAGCGGGACTACCCTACGAGCAGTACTTC. This chain links TRBV19 with TRBJ2-7, with 12 bases lining up with TRBD2. Trimming took 3 bases from V and 2 from J; bases not matched to a gene: 5. Germline CDR1 reads LNHDA; CDR2 reads SQIVND (reference sequence). There are 16 residues in the CDR3.

This clone has just a few counts. V gene TRBV27 combines with J gene TRBJ2-7; D is perhaps TRBD1 (6 bases). The germline V gene encodes CDR1 MNHEY and CDR2 SMNVEV (reference sequence). Between the trimmed V and J ends, which lost 3 bases and 1 base, there was a span of 25 bases. This CDR3 comprises 19 residues. CDR3 loop: CASSFSWAGVVPQSYEQYF. CDR3 nucleotides: TGTGCCAGCAGTTTCAGTTGGGCAGGGGTAGTCCCCCAGTCCTACGAGCAGTACTTC.

V usage is TRBV9 and J usage is TRBJ2-7; D may be TRBD2 (5 bases). Trimming stripped 3 bases from V and 0 bases from J, with 10 bases between. The CDR3 is 14 amino acids. The germline V gene encodes CDR1 SGDLS and CDR2 YYNGEE. Here the CDR3 DNA reads TGTGCCAGCAGCGATAGCGCAACCTCCTACGAGCAGTACTTC. It codes for CASSDSATSYEQYF.

The chain employs TRBV5-1 and TRBJ1-1, with D unresolved. Trimming took 0 bases from V and 0 from J, leaving 15 bases between them. The CDR3 has 17 amino acids. Germline V lookup: CDR1 SGHRS, CDR2 YFSETQ. The CDR3 here is CASSLGLGRPMNTEAFF. CDR3 in DNA: TGCGCCAGCAGCTTGGGATTGGGCAGGCCAATGAACACTGAAGCTTTCTTT.

On this clone itself: A read error may produce the germline difference seen at one junction end. This chain links TRBV20-1 with TRBJ1-2, with D unresolved. The CDR3 is made up of 11 amino acids. The germline gives CDR1 DFQATT, CDR2 SNEGSKA (reference sequence). The CDR3 sequence is CSARGGFGYTF. CDR3 coding DNA: TGCAGTGCCAGAGGTGGCTTCGGCTACACCTTC.

The sample holds a few counts of this clone. This chain uses TRBV11-3 with TRBJ2-7, with a possible D match to TRBD2 (6 bases). CDR3 size: 13 residues. CDR1 and CDR2 (germline): SGHNT, YENEEA. Trimming stripped 0 bases from V and 5 bases from J, with 8 bases between. The CDR3 region has the DNA TGTGCCAGCAGCTTAGAGCGGGGCCACGAGCAGTACTTC. Translated, it gives CASSLERGHEQYF.

This clone has just a few counts. The CDR3 loop reads CASRPQGRDTQYF. In DNA, the CDR3 is TGTGCCAGCAGACCGCAGGGTAGAGATACGCAGTATTTT. This sequence joins TRBV7-9 and TRBJ2-3, with D possibly being TRBD1 (5 bases). V lost 6 bases and J 5 bases, leaving 12 bases between the germline ends. The CDR3 loop spans 13 amino acids. CDR1 is SEHNR, CDR2 FQNEAQ, per germline (reference sequence).

The CDR3 protein is CASSGGGAFNYGYTF. CDR3 nucleotide sequence: TGTGCCAGCAGCGGAGGGGGGGCCTTTAACTATGGCTACACCTTC. This chain links TRBV7-6 with TRBJ1-2, with TRBD1 as a possible D gene (6 bases). This CDR3 is built from 15 residues. Trimming shortened V by 5 bases and J by 1 base, and 14 bases separated the two germline ends. CDR1 and CDR2 (germline): SGHVS, FNYEAQ.

The chain couples TRBV7-2 to TRBJ2-7; a weak D match, TRBD2 (7 bases). The V gene lost 1 base and the J gene lost 5 bases, with 15 bases spanning the gap. CDR3 size: 15 residues. Germline values: CDR1 SGHTA, CDR2 FQGNSA. Here the CDR3 DNA reads TGTGCCAGCAGCTTAGAGGGGGGGCCTTTCCACGAGCAGTACTTC. Amino acids: CASSLEGGPFHEQYF. Combining the CDR3 with reference TRBV7-2 and TRBJ2-7 gives the whole variable domain GAGVSQSPSNKVTEKGKDVELRCDPISGHTALYWYRQSLGQGLEFLIYFQGNSAPDKSGLPSDRFSAERTGGSVSTLTIQRTQQEDSAVYLCASSLEGGPFHEQYFGPGTRLTVT.

This clone showed up just a few times. The gene calls are TRBV7-2 and TRBJ2-2, with TRBD1 as a possible D gene (5 bases). CDR1 is SGHTA and CDR2 is FQGNSA in the germline V gene. This CDR3 has 12 amino acids. V was shortened by 2 bases and J by 7 bases, with 5 bases between the two germline ends. Here the CDR3 reads CASSLQGGELFF. CDR3 in DNA: TGTGCCAGCAGCTTACAGGGCGGGGAGCTGTTTTTT.

As to this clone: An end of the junction differs from the germline gene, which may be a read error. Other DNA sequences of this sample code for an identical CDR3. The CDR3 DNA reads as TGCGCCAGCAGTGAACCACCCTGGGGGGGTGAGGCTTTCTTT. Amino acid sequence: CASSEPPWGGEAFF. The chain recombines TRBV6-4 with TRBJ1-1, with a possible D match to TRBD1 (5 bases). There are 14 residues in the CDR3. CDR1 is MRHNA, CDR2 SNTAGT, per germline.

The chain couples TRBV6-5 to TRBJ1-3; perhaps TRBD1 as D (5 bases). V dropped 2 bases and J dropped 3 bases, with 11 bases sitting between them. Germline loops: CDR1 MNHEY, CDR2 SVGAGI. The CDR3 is made up of 15 amino acids. CDR3 sequence (DNA): TGTGCCAGCAGTTACCATGGGACGGGTGGAAACACCATATATTTT. It yields the protein CASSYHGTGGNTIYF.

A single count supports this clone. The V gene is TRBV29-1, the J gene TRBJ1-1; D unresolved. Germline CDR1 reads SQVTM; CDR2 reads ANQGSEA. Deletions cut 4 bases from V and 1 base from J, with 7 bases between. The length of the CDR3 is 12 residues. The CDR3 sequence is CSVGPGNTEAFF. The CDR3 nucleotides are TGCAGCGTTGGTCCCGGGAACACTGAAGCTTTCTTT. The variable domain in full, with the rest retrieved from reference TRBV29-1 and TRBJ1-1, is SAVISQKPSRDICQRGTSLTIQCQVDSQVTMMFWYRQQPGQSLTLIATANQGSEATYESGFVIDKFPISRPNLTFSTLTVSNMSPEDSSIYLCSVGPGNTEAFFGQGTRLTVV.

The rearrangement joins TRBV9 to TRBJ1-1; D unresolved. Germline CDR1 SGDLS, CDR2 YYNGEE. Trimming left V 2 bases short and J 9 bases short, with 14 bases between. This CDR3 is 13 amino acids long. In DNA form, the CDR3 reads TGTGCCAGCAGCGTCTTTCCGAGTGCGCAAGCTTTCTTT. Its translation is CASSVFPSAQAFF.

V is TRBV7-2 and J is TRBJ2-3, with 10 bases lining up with TRBD2. The germline V gene encodes CDR1 SGHTA and CDR2 FQGNSA. The CDR3 covers 17 residues. V shed 5 bases, J shed 2 bases, and the junction held 10 bases outside the gene matches. The CDR3 is CASSPQRGGVYTDTQYF. The CDR3 DNA reads TGTGCCAGCAGCCCCCAGCGGGGGGGGGTTTACACAGATACGCAGTATTTT.

This clone was observed a few times. The CDR3 region is CASSFSRGYTF. CDR3 nucleotide sequence: TGTGCCAGCAGTTTCAGTCGGGGCTACACCTTC. The chain carries TRBV28 and TRBJ1-2; no definite D call. V was pared by 3 bases and J by 8 bases, with 7 bases between. Germline V gene data show CDR1 as MDHEN and CDR2 as SYDVKM. The CDR3 covers 11 residues.